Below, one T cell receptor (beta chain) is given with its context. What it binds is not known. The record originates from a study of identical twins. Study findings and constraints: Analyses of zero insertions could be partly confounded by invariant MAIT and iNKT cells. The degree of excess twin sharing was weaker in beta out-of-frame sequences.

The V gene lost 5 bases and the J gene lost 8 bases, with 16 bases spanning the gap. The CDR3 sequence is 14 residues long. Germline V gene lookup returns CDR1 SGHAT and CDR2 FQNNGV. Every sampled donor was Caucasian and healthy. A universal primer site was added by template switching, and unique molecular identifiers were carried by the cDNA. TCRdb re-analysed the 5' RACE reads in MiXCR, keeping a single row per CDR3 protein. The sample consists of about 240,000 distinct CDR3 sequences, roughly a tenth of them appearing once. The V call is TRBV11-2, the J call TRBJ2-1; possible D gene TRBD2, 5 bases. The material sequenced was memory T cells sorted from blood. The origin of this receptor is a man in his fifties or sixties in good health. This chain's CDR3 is CASSRGPAAHEQFF. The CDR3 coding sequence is TGTGCCAGCAGCCGGGGTCCGGCTGCGCATGAGCAGTTCTTC.